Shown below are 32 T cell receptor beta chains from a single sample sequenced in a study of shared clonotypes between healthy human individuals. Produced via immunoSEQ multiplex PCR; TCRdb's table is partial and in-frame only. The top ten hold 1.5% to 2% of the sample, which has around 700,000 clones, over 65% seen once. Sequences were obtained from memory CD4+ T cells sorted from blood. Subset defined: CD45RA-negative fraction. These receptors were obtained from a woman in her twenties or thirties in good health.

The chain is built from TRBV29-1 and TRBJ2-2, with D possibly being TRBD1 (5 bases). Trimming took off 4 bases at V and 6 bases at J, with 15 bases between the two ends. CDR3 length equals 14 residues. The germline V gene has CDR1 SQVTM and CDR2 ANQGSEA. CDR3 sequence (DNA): TGCAGCGTTGCAGGGCTGGTGGGCTCCGGGGAGCTGTTTTTT. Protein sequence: CSVAGLVGSGELFF.

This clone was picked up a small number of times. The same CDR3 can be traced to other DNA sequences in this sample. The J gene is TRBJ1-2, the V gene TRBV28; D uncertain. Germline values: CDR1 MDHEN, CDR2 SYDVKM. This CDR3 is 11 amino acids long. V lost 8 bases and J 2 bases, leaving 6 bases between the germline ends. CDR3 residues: CASRSNYGYTF. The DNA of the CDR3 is TGTGCCAGCCGTTCAAACTATGGCTACACCTTC.

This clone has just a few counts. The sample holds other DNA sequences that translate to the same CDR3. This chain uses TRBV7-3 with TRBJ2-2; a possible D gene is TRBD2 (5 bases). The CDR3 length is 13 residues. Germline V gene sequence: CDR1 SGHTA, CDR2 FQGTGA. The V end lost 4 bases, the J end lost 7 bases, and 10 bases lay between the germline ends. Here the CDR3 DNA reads TGTGCCAGCAGCTCCCGGGATAGCGGGGAGCTGTTTTTT. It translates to CASSSRDSGELFF.

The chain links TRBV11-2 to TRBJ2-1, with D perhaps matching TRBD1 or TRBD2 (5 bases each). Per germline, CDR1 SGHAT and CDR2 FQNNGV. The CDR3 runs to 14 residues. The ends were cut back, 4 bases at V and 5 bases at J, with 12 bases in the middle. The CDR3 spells CASSYFGTNNEQFF. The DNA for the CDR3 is TGTGCCAGCAGCTACTTCGGGACCAACAATGAGCAGTTCTTC.

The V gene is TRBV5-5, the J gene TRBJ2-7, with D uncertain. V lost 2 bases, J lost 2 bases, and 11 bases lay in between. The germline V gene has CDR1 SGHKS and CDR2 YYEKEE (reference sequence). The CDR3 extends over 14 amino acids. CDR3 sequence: CASSLERPPYEQYF. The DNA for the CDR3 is TGTGCCAGCAGCTTAGAGAGGCCTCCCTACGAGCAGTACTTC.

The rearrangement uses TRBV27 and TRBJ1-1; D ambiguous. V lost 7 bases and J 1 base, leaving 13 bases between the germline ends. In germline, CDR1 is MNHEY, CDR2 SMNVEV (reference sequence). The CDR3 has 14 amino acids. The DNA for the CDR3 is TGTGCCAGCAAAATTCGGGGAGAGAACACTGAAGCTTTCTTT. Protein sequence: CASKIRGENTEAFF.

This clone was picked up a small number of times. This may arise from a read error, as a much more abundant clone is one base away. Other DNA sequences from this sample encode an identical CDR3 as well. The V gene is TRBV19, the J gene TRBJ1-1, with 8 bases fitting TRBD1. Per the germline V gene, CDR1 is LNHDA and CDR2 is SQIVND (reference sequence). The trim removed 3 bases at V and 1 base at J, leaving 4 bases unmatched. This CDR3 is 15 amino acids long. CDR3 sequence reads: CASSIQGAPNTEAFF. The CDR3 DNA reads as TGTGCCAGTAGTATCCAGGGGGCTCCGAACACTGAAGCTTTCTTT.

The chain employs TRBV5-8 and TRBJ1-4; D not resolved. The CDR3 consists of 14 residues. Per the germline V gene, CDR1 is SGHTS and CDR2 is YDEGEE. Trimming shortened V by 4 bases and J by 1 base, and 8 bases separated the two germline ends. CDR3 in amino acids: CASSPRGTNEKLFF. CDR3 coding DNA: TGTGCCAGCAGCCCTCGGGGAACTAATGAAAAACTGTTTTTT.

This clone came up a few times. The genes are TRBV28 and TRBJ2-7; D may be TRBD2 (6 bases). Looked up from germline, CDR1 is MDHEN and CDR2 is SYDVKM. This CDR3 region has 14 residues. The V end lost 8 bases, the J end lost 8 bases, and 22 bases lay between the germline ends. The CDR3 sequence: CASQPAGLGGKQYF. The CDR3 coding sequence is TGTGCCAGCCAACCGGCGGGCCTGGGAGGCAAGCAGTACTTC.

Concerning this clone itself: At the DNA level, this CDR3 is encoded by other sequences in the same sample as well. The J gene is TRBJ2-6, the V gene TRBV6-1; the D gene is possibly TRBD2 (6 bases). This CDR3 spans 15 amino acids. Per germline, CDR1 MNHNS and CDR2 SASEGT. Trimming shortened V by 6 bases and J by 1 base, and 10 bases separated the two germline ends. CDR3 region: CASRSGGSGANVLTF. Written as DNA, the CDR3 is TGTGCCAGCAGATCCGGGGGTTCTGGGGCCAACGTCCTGACTTTC.

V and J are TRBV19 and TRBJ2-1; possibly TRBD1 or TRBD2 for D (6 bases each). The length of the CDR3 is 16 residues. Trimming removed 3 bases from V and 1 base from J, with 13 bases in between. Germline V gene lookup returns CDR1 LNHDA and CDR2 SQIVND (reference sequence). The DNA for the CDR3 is TGTGCCAGTAGTATTTTGGGGGCGGGATCCTACAATGAGCAGTTCTTC. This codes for CASSILGAGSYNEQFF.

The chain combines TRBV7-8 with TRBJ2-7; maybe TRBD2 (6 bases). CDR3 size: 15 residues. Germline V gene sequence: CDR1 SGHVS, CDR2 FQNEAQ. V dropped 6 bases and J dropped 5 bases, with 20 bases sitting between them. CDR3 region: CASSLTREGFNEQYF. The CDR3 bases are TGTGCCAGCAGTTTAACGCGGGAAGGGTTTAACGAGCAGTACTTC.

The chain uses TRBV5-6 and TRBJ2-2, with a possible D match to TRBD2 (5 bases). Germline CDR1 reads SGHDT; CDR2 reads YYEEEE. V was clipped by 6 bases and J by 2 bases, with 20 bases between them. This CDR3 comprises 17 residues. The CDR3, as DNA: TGTGCCAGCAACCTCAGAGGACTCCCGATAAACACCGGGGAGCTGTTTTTT. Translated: CASNLRGLPINTGELFF.

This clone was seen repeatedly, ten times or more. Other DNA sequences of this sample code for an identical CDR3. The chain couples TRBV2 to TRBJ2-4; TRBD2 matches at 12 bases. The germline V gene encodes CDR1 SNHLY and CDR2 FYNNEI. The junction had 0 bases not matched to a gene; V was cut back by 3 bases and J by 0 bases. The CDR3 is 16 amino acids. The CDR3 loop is CASSEGLAGAKNIQYF. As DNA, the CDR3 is TGTGCCAGCAGTGAGGGACTAGCGGGAGCCAAAAACATTCAGTACTTC.

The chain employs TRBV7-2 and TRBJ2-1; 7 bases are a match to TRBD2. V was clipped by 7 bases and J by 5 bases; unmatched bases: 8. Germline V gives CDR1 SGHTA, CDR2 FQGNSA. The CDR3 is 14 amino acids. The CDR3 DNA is TGTGCCAGCACTCCCGCTAGCGGACACAATGAGCAGTTCTTC. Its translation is CASTPASGHNEQFF.

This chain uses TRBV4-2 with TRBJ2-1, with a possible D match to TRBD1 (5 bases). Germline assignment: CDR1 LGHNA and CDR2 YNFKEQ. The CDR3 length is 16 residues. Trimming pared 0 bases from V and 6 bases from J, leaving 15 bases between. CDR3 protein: CASSQDQGGAGNEQFF. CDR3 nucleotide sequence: TGTGCCAGCAGCCAAGATCAGGGCGGAGCAGGCAATGAGCAGTTCTTC.

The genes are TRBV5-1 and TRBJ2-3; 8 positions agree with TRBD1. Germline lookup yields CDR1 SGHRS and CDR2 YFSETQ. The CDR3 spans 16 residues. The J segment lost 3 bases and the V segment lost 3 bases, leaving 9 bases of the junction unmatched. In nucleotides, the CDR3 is TGCGCCAGCAGCTCCACGGACAGGGCCGGGACAGATACGCAGTATTTT. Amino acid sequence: CASSSTDRAGTDTQYF.

Here the CDR3 reads CASSNRDYNQPQHF. CDR3 in DNA: TGTGCCAGCAGTAACCGTGACTACAATCAGCCCCAGCATTTT. This sequence joins TRBV2 and TRBJ1-5; D is ambiguous. V was cut by 5 bases and J by 3 bases, with 11 bases left in between. The CDR3 loop spans 14 amino acids. In germline, CDR1 is SNHLY, CDR2 FYNNEI.

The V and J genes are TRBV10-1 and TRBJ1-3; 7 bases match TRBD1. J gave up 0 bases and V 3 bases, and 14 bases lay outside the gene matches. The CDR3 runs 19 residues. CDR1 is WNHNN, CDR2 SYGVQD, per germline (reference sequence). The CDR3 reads CASSETRDRRILSGNTIYF. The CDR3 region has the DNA TGCGCCAGCAGTGAAACCCGGGACAGAAGAATCCTCTCTGGAAACACCATATATTTT.

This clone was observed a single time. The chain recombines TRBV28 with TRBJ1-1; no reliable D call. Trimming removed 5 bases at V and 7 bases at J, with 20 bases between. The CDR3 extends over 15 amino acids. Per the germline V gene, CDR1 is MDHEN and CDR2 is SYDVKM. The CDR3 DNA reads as TGTGCCAGCAGTATCATGTCCGCTATTTCAGGTGAAGCTTTCTTT. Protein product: CASSIMSAISGEAFF.

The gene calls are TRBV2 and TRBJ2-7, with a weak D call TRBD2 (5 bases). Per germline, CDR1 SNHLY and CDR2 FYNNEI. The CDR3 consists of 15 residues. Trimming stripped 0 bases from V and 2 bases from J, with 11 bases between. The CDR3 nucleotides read TGTGCCAGCAGTGAAGCTGATAGCGAAACCTACGAGCAGTACTTC. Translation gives CASSEADSETYEQYF.

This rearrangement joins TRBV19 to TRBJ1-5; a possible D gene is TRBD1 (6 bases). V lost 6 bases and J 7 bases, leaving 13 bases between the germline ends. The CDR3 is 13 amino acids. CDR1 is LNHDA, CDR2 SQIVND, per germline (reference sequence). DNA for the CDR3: TGTGCCAGTAGCGGACAACAGGGACAGCCCCAGCATTTT. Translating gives CASSGQQGQPQHF. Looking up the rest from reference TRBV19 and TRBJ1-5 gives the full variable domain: DGGITQSPKYLFRKEGQNVTLSCEQNLNHDAMYWYRQDPGQGLRLIYYSQIVNDFQKGDIAEGYSVSREKKESFPLTVTSAQKNPTAFYLCASSGQQGQPQHFGDGTRLSIL.

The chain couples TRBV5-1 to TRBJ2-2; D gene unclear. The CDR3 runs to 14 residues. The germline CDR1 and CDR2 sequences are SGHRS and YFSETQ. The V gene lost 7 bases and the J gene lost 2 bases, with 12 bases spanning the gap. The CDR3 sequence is CASQRTVNTGELFF. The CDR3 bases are TGCGCCAGCCAACGGACGGTAAACACCGGGGAGCTGTTTTTT.

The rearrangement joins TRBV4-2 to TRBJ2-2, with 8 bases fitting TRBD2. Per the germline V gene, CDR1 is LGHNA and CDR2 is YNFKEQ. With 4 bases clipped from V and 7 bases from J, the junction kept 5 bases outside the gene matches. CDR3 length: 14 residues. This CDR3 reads CASSPGRAGGELFF. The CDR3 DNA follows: TGTGCCAGCAGCCCCGGGAGGGCCGGCGGGGAGCTGTTTTTT.

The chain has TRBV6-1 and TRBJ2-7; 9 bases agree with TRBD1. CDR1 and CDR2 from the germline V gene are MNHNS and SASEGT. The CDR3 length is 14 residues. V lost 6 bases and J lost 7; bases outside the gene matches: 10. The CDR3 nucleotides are TGTGCCAGCAGAGACAGGGGGAGATTAAGGGAGCAGTACTTC. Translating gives CASRDRGRLREQYF.

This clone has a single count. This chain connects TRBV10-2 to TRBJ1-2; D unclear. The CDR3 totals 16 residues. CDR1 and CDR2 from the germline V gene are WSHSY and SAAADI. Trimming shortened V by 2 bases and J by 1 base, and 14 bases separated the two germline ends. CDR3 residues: CASSEQRVSLNYGYTF. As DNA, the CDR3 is TGCGCCAGCAGTGAGCAGAGGGTCTCCCTTAACTATGGCTACACCTTC.

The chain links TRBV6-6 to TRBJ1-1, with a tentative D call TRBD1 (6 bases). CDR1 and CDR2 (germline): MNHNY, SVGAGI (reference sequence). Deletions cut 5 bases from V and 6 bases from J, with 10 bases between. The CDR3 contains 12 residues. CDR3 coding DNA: TGTGCCAGCAGTGTAAGGGGGGCTGAAGCTTTCTTT. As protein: CASSVRGAEAFF.

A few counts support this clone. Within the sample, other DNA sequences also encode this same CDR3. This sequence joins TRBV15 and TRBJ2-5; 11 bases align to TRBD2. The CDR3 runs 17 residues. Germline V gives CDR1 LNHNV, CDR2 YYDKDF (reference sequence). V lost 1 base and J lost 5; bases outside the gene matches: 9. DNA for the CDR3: TGTGCCACCAGCAGAGTCGGTAGCGGGAGGGACGGGGAGACCCAGTACTTC. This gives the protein CATSRVGSGRDGETQYF.

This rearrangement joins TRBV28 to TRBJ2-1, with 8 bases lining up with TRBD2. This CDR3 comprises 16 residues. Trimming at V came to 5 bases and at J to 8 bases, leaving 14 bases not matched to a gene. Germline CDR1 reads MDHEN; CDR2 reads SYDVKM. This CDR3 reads CASSPRGRTAIYEQFF. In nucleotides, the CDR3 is TGTGCCAGCAGTCCGCGCGGGAGGACCGCAATCTATGAGCAGTTCTTC.

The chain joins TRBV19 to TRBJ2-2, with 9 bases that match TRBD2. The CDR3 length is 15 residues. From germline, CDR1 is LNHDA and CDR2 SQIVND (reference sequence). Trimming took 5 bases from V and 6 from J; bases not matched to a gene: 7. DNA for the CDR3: TGTGCCAGTAGTTTAGGGACTAGCTGGTCCGGGGAGCTGTTTTTT. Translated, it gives CASSLGTSWSGELFF.

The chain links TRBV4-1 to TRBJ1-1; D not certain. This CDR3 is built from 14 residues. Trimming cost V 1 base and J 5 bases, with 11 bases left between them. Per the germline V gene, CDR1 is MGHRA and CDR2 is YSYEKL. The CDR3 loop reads CASSQVGRLTEAFF. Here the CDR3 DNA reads TGCGCCAGCAGCCAAGTAGGCAGATTGACTGAAGCTTTCTTT.

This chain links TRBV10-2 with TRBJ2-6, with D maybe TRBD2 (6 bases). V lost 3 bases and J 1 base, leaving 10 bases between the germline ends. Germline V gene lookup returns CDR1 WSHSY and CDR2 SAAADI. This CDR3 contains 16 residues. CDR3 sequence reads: CASSDGGGSGANVLTF. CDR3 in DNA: TGCGCCAGCAGTGACGGGGGAGGTTCTGGGGCCAACGTCCTGACTTTC.